Below, 30 T cell receptor beta chains from the same sample are listed, as sequenced in a study of T cell clones after liver transplantation. Method: immunoSEQ multiplex PCR; TCRdb's copy keeps in-frame clones and lacks some. The table lists approximately 75,000 clones, approximately 80% of them singletons, with 0.65% to 0.85% in the top ten. Here the sequenced sample was CD4+ T cells from blood, taken 12 months after liver transplant. These receptors were collected from a human patient who received a liver transplant. Part of the T cell pool may stem from the graft donor.

To note about this clone: No DNA is shown, since the ends of the CDR3 on it are uncertain; the CDR3 is the one TCRdb lists. The chain's CDR3 is CASSFLAGEAFF. The genes are TRBV28 and TRBJ1-1; the table calls TRBD1, which could not be checked here. The CDR3 totals 12 residues, both ends included. Germline assignment: CDR1 MDHEN and CDR2 SYDVKM.

This clone was recorded once. This chain links TRBV4-3 with TRBJ2-7, with D possibly matching TRBD2 (5 bases). V was cut by 0 bases and J by 2 bases, with 11 bases left in between. The germline V gene has CDR1 LGHNA and CDR2 YSLEER. There are 15 residues in the CDR3. The CDR3 reads CASSQDLRGAYEQYF. The CDR3 nucleotides are TGCGCCAGCAGCCAAGATCTTCGGGGTGCCTACGAGCAGTACTTC.

The chain links TRBV5-8 to TRBJ1-4; TRBD1 agrees at 10 bases. This CDR3 has 17 amino acids. The germline V gene has CDR1 SGHTS and CDR2 YDEGEE. The junction had 17 bases not matched to a gene; V was cut back by 7 bases and J by 8 bases. CDR3 loop: CASRQFTGTGAMEKLFF. The CDR3 coding sequence is TGTGCCAGCCGCCAATTTACCGGGACAGGGGCAATGGAAAAACTGTTTTTT.

This clone was seen a single time. The chain carries TRBV5-4 and TRBJ2-1, with TRBD2 identical over 10 bases. The CDR3 extends over 18 amino acids. V lost 0 bases and J lost 3; bases outside the gene matches: 9. Germline loops: CDR1 SGHNT, CDR2 YYREEE (reference sequence). This chain's CDR3 is CASSLGLAGSVSYNEQFF. The CDR3 region has the DNA TGTGCCAGCAGCTTGGGACTAGCGGGTAGCGTAAGCTACAATGAGCAGTTCTTC.

The rearrangement joins TRBV2 to TRBJ1-5, with D unclear. Trimming took off 6 bases at V and 4 bases at J, with 10 bases between the two ends. There are 13 residues in the CDR3. The germline V gene has CDR1 SNHLY and CDR2 FYNNEI. The CDR3 nucleotides read TGTGCCAGCAGCTGGACCTTAAATCAGCCCCAGCATTTT. It encodes CASSWTLNQPQHF. Supplemented by reference TRBV2 and TRBJ1-5, the full variable domain reads EPEVTQTPSHQVTQMGQEVILRCVPISNHLYFYWYRQILGQKVEFLVSFYNNEISEKSEIFDDQFSVERPDGSNFTLKIRSTKLEDSAMYFCASSWTLNQPQHFGDGTRLSIL.

The chain links TRBV10-1 to TRBJ2-7; D gene unclear. The germline V and J ends were trimmed by 5 bases and 7 bases, with 15 bases remaining between them. Germline assignment: CDR1 WNHNN and CDR2 SYGVQD (reference sequence). The CDR3 has 13 residues. Here the CDR3 reads CASSPRVLGEQYF. The CDR3 nucleotides are TGCGCCAGCAGTCCCCGGGTCCTGGGGGAGCAGTACTTC.

This clone was recorded only once. As DNA, the CDR3 is TGTGCCAGCAGTTTAACCTCCAGCACAGATACGCAGTATTTT. Translation: CASSLTSSTDTQYF. This sequence joins TRBV27 and TRBJ2-3; D is unclear. Trimming stripped 2 bases from V and 0 bases from J, with 6 bases between. CDR3 length equals 14 residues. Germline V gene lookup returns CDR1 MNHEY and CDR2 SMNVEV (reference sequence).

This chain links TRBV19 with TRBJ2-1, with TRBD2 as a possible D gene (6 bases). Germline V gene data show CDR1 as LNHDA and CDR2 as SQIVND (reference sequence). Trimming took off 4 bases at V and 3 bases at J, with 13 bases between the two ends. The CDR3 totals 15 residues. CDR3 amino acids: CASSTLTGSYNEQFF. CDR3 DNA sequence: TGTGCCAGTAGTACCCTTACCGGGAGCTACAATGAGCAGTTCTTC.

This rearrangement joins TRBV28 to TRBJ1-4, with a tentative D call TRBD1 (6 bases). The germline CDR1 and CDR2 sequences are MDHEN and SYDVKM. The CDR3 runs 14 residues. The germline V and J ends were trimmed by 6 bases and 7 bases, with 15 bases remaining between them. The CDR3 loop is CASRLQGLVEKLFF. The CDR3 DNA follows: TGTGCCAGCAGACTACAGGGTCTTGTTGAAAAACTGTTTTTT.

The CDR3 coding sequence is TGTGCCAGCAGTTTAGGTGTAGCGGGTCTTGGGCCCCAGACCCAGTACTTC. It translates to CASSLGVAGLGPQTQYF. The chain has TRBV28 and TRBJ2-5, with 7 bases matching TRBD2. The CDR3 has 17 amino acids. Germline V gene sequence: CDR1 MDHEN, CDR2 SYDVKM. Germline trimming cut 2 bases from V and 6 bases from J; bases unmatched to any gene: 15.

This clone is a singleton in its sample. The gene calls are TRBV18 and TRBJ2-6; 7 bases map to TRBD1. There are 18 residues in the CDR3. The junction had 11 bases not matched to a gene; V was cut back by 4 bases and J by 2 bases. Germline lookup yields CDR1 KGHSH and CDR2 LQKENI. CDR3 amino acids: CASSRDRVKFAGANVLTF. For the CDR3, the DNA is TGTGCCAGCTCACGAGACAGGGTTAAGTTCGCTGGGGCCAACGTCCTGACTTTC. Variable domain in full (rest from reference TRBV18 and TRBJ2-6): NAGVMQNPRHLVRRRGQEARLRCSPMKGHSHVYWYRQLPEEGLKFMVYLQKENIIDESGMPKERFSAEFPKEGPSILRIQQVVRGDSAAYFCASSRDRVKFAGANVLTFGAGSRLTVL.

The genes are TRBV28 and TRBJ1-2; D is ambiguous. Germline CDR1 MDHEN, CDR2 SYDVKM. The V gene lost 3 bases and the J gene lost 4 bases, with 12 bases spanning the gap. This CDR3 has 14 amino acids. CDR3 sequence (DNA): TGTGCCAGCAGTTTCGGACGGGGATCCTATGGCTACACCTTC. Residues: CASSFGRGSYGYTF.

J is TRBJ2-7 and V is TRBV6-5; D is perhaps TRBD1 (6 bases). CDR3 length equals 15 residues. Germline lookup yields CDR1 MNHEY and CDR2 SVGAGI. Trimming took 0 bases from V and 5 from J, leaving 14 bases between them. In DNA, the CDR3 is TGTGCCAGCAGTTACTCATGGCAGGGGAATCACGAGCAGTACTTC. Its protein is CASSYSWQGNHEQYF.

The rearrangement joins TRBV5-1 to TRBJ2-7; D possibly corresponds to TRBD2 (5 bases). The length of the CDR3 is 13 residues. With 3 bases removed from V and 2 bases from J, the gap between germline ends came to 9 bases. The germline gives CDR1 SGHRS, CDR2 YFSETQ. CDR3 loop: CASSWESAYEQYF. DNA of the CDR3: TGCGCCAGCAGCTGGGAGTCGGCCTACGAGCAGTACTTC.

This clone has only a few counts. The chain is built from TRBV4-1 and TRBJ1-1; D unclear. The CDR3 extends over 14 amino acids. Trimming removed 4 bases at V and 0 bases at J, with 9 bases between. Germline CDR1 and CDR2: MGHRA and YSYEKL. CDR3 sequence (DNA): TGCGCCAGCAGCCGGAACCGGGTGAACACTGAAGCTTTCTTT. This encodes CASSRNRVNTEAFF.

The V and J genes are TRBV7-2 and TRBJ2-1, with D possibly being TRBD2 (6 bases). The CDR3 totals 15 residues. Deletions cut 3 bases from V and 4 bases from J, with 13 bases between. Germline assignment: CDR1 SGHTA and CDR2 FQGNSA. Here the CDR3 DNA reads TGTGCCAGCAGCTTTCAGCGGGCCAAGTACAATGAGCAGTTCTTC. Translation: CASSFQRAKYNEQFF.

The genes are TRBV7-9 and TRBJ1-1; no clear D. This CDR3 contains 14 residues. The V and J ends lost 3 bases and 1 base respectively, with 9 bases between them. CDR1 and CDR2 (germline): SEHNR, FQNEAQ (reference sequence). In DNA, the CDR3 is TGTGCCAGCAGCTTCCAGGACCAGAACACTGAAGCTTTCTTT. Encoded protein: CASSFQDQNTEAFF.

The chain carries TRBV28 and TRBJ2-3; 12 bases line up with TRBD2. CDR3 length equals 15 residues. V gave up 6 bases and J gave up 3 bases; unmatched junction bases: 4. The V gene's germline CDR1 is MDHEN and CDR2 SYDVKM. CDR3 nucleotide sequence: TGTGCCAGCAGCTCTAGCGGGAGGGCAACAGATACGCAGTATTTT. This sequence encodes CASSSSGRATDTQYF.

The chain combines TRBV27 with TRBJ1-2; 9 bases agree with TRBD1. J gave up 3 bases and V 5 bases, and 13 bases lay outside the gene matches. The germline CDR1 and CDR2 sequences are MNHEY and SMNVEV (reference sequence). This CDR3 contains 17 residues. Written as DNA, the CDR3 is TGTGCCAGCAGTCCCCGAACTTTGACAGGGGGGGACTATGGCTACACCTTC. Residues: CASSPRTLTGGDYGYTF.

This clone has a handful of counts. The chain is built from TRBV6-6 and TRBJ1-1; possibly TRBD1 for D (5 bases). Germline-derived CDR1 and CDR2 are MNHNY and SVGAGI (reference sequence). V was clipped by 6 bases and J by 2 bases, with 13 bases between them. CDR3 length equals 14 residues. Here the CDR3 reads CASSPTAPNTEAFF. As DNA, the CDR3 is TGTGCCAGCAGCCCGACAGCGCCTAACACTGAAGCTTTCTTT.

V gene TRBV15 combines with J gene TRBJ1-1; a weak D match, TRBD1 (6 bases). V was trimmed by 0 bases and J by 11 bases, leaving 16 bases between them. Germline CDR1 is LNHNV and CDR2 is YYDKDF (reference sequence). The CDR3 runs to 14 residues. The CDR3 region has the DNA TGTGCCACCAGCAGAGAAGGTAGGGGGTCAGGGGCTTTCTTT. It codes for CATSREGRGSGAFF.

The CDR3 loop reads CASSSAPDTEAFF. DNA for the CDR3: TGTGCCAGCAGTTCCGCGCCCGACACTGAAGCTTTCTTT. The rearrangement links TRBV28 to TRBJ1-1; D is uncertain. The CDR3 totals 13 residues. V was clipped by 4 bases and J by 3 bases, with 9 bases between them. The V gene's germline CDR1 is MDHEN and CDR2 SYDVKM.

The CDR3 sequence is CASSSYPGAHTARGEQFF. The DNA for the CDR3 is TGTGCCAGCAGTTCGTACCCAGGGGCACACACAGCCCGGGGTGAGCAGTTCTTC. The chain uses TRBV28 and TRBJ2-1; possibly TRBD1 for D (6 bases). The CDR3 extends over 18 amino acids. V shed 4 bases and J shed 9 bases, with 28 bases lying between them. Per the germline V gene, CDR1 is MDHEN and CDR2 is SYDVKM.

This clone was picked up a small number of times. The chain carries TRBV27 and TRBJ2-7; 7 nucleotides agree with TRBD1. The CDR3 totals 13 residues. In germline, CDR1 is MNHEY, CDR2 SMNVEV (reference sequence). V was clipped by 8 bases and J by 1 base; unmatched bases: 5. The CDR3 sequence is CASQGDSSYEQYF. The CDR3 DNA reads as TGTGCCAGCCAGGGGGACAGTTCCTACGAGCAGTACTTC.

The V gene is TRBV5-1, the J gene TRBJ2-3, with 7 bases aligning to TRBD1. Germline V gives CDR1 SGHRS, CDR2 YFSETQ. This CDR3 has 15 residues. J gave up 5 bases and V 0 bases, and 6 bases lay outside the gene matches. The CDR3 sequence: CASSLDRGNRDTQYF. CDR3 nucleotides: TGCGCCAGCAGCTTGGACAGGGGTAACCGAGATACGCAGTATTTT.

The chain couples TRBV7-3 to TRBJ2-7; tentatively, D is TRBD2 (7 bases). Between the trimmed V and J ends, which lost 4 bases and 0 bases, there was a span of 10 bases. Looked up from germline, CDR1 is SGHTA and CDR2 is FQGTGA. There are 14 residues in the CDR3. The CDR3 protein is CASSWGGSSYEQYF. In DNA form, the CDR3 reads TGTGCCAGCAGCTGGGGGGGCAGCTCCTACGAGCAGTACTTC.

This clone is a singleton in its sample. The V gene is TRBV10-3, the J gene TRBJ2-5; 7 positions match TRBD1. With 10 bases clipped from V and 1 base from J, the junction kept 6 bases outside the gene matches. This CDR3 has 13 amino acids. The germline CDR1 and CDR2 sequences are ENHRY and SYGVKD. In DNA, the CDR3 is TGTGCCACGACGGGACAGATCCAAGAGACCCAGTACTTC. Translated, it gives CATTGQIQETQYF.

This clone was counted between two and nine times. The gene calls are TRBV30 and TRBJ2-2; no definite D call. The CDR3 is 13 residues long. V gave up 0 bases and J gave up 5 bases, with 7 bases separating them. The V gene's germline CDR1 is GTSNPN and CDR2 SVGIG (reference sequence). This CDR3 reads CAWSVYWTGELFF. The CDR3 bases are TGTGCCTGGAGTGTTTATTGGACCGGGGAGCTGTTTTTT.

The V and J genes are TRBV10-2 and TRBJ2-2; 7 nucleotides match TRBD1. This CDR3 region has 15 residues. Germline loops: CDR1 WSHSY, CDR2 SAAADI. The V gene end was trimmed by 6 bases and the J gene end by 5 bases; junction bases not matched to a gene: 9. CDR3 nucleotides: TGCGCCAGCAGCCCCCCGAGGGGGCAGACCGGGGAGCTGTTTTTT. Its protein is CASSPPRGQTGELFF.

The V and J genes are TRBV4-3 and TRBJ2-3, with a possible D match to TRBD2 (6 bases). The ends were cut back, 0 bases at V and 1 base at J, with 17 bases in the middle. The CDR3 contains 18 residues. Germline V gene lookup returns CDR1 LGHNA and CDR2 YSLEER. CDR3 sequence: CASSQDVRGRWGTDTQYF. As DNA, the CDR3 is TGCGCCAGCAGCCAAGATGTCCGGGGGAGGTGGGGCACAGATACGCAGTATTTT.